The 3 T cell receptor beta chains in this list originate from one sample, sequenced in a study of blood T cell repertoires in COVID-19. Libraries were prepared by immunoSEQ multiplex PCR; TCRdb keeps only in-frame clonotypes and omits some of them. Of 200,000 to 250,000 clones listed, 87% are singletons. The specimen was PBMCs or T cells enriched from blood (not recorded which). These receptors were taken from a man younger than 40 who had recovered from COVID-19.

The chain carries TRBV11-2 and TRBJ1-5; TRBD1 might be the D (6 bases). The V gene lost 5 bases and the J gene lost 3 bases, with 14 bases spanning the gap. There are 15 residues in the CDR3. Germline-derived CDR1 and CDR2 are SGHAT and FQNNGV. The CDR3 here is CASSPGHRANQPQHF. The DNA for the CDR3 is TGTGCCAGCAGCCCAGGACACAGGGCCAATCAGCCCCAGCATTTT.

The genes are TRBV7-9 and TRBJ1-1; D gene ambiguous. Per the germline V gene, CDR1 is SEHNR and CDR2 is FQNEAQ (reference sequence). This CDR3 has 13 residues. The V gene lost 5 bases and the J gene lost 3 bases, with 10 bases spanning the gap. CDR3 in DNA: TGTGCCAGCAGCACCCCCCCGGACACTGAAGCTTTCTTT. As protein: CASSTPPDTEAFF.

V gene TRBV7-2 combines with J gene TRBJ2-2, with D possibly matching TRBD2 (7 bases). This CDR3 comprises 15 residues. The V gene lost 0 bases and the J gene lost 7 bases, with 12 bases spanning the gap. Germline V CDR1 and CDR2: SGHTA, FQGNSA. The CDR3 sequence is CASSLAGGHNGELFF. The CDR3 DNA sequence: TGTGCCAGCAGCTTAGCGGGGGGGCATAACGGGGAGCTGTTTTTT.